Listed here are 31 T cell receptor beta chains from one sample, sequenced in a study of blood T cell repertoires in COVID-19. Assay: immunoSEQ multiplex PCR; the TCRdb copy retains only in-frame clones and omits some. The table lists about 69,000 clones, roughly 79% of them singletons. The sequencing input was peripheral blood. Receptor source: a man in his sixties with acute or convalescent COVID-19.

This chain connects TRBV6-5 to TRBJ2-7; 7 nucleotides match TRBD2. The CDR3 runs to 15 residues. The V segment lost 6 bases and the J segment 6 bases; nucleotides outside the gene matches: 14. Germline V gives CDR1 MNHEY, CDR2 SVGAGI. In nucleotides, the CDR3 is TGTGCCAGCAGCCTTTCACGGGAGGCCCTCTCCGAGCAGTACTTC. Its protein is CASSLSREALSEQYF.

This chain joins TRBV7-3 and TRBJ2-1, with TRBD2 as a possible D gene (7 bases). V was pared by 5 bases and J by 3 bases, with 14 bases between. Germline CDR1 reads SGHTA; CDR2 reads FQGTGA. The CDR3 runs to 15 residues. CDR3 loop: CASSPLGGRYNEQFF. CDR3 DNA: TGTGCCAGCAGCCCCTTGGGGGGGCGCTACAATGAGCAGTTCTTC.

CDR3 protein: CASSRPGGREAGGYTF. In DNA, the CDR3 is TGTGCCAGCAGCCGCCCGGGCGGCAGGGAAGCGGGAGGCTACACCTTC. This chain uses TRBV3-1 (or the pseudogene TRBV3-2) with TRBJ1-2, with D possibly TRBD1 on 5 matching bases. This CDR3 comprises 16 residues. CDR1 is LGHDT and CDR2 is YNNKEL in the germline V gene (reference sequence). Deletions cut 4 bases from V and 8 bases from J, with 23 bases between.

The chain recombines TRBV5-1 with TRBJ1-6; possible D gene TRBD1, 6 bases. V was cut by 0 bases and J by 10 bases, with 11 bases left in between. CDR3 length equals 14 residues. The germline V gene has CDR1 SGHRS and CDR2 YFSETQ. In DNA form, the CDR3 reads TGCGCCAGCAGCTTGGGGGCAGGGGAGTCACCCCTCCACTTT. Its protein product is CASSLGAGESPLHF.

The chain links TRBV2 to TRBJ1-3; D unclear. V was shortened by 5 bases and J by 0 bases, with 8 bases between the two germline ends. The CDR3 sequence is 14 residues long. Looked up from germline, CDR1 is SNHLY and CDR2 is FYNNEI. The CDR3 DNA sequence: TGTGCCAGCAGTTCCGAACACTCTGGAAACACCATATATTTT. It specifies CASSSEHSGNTIYF. The variable domain in full, with the rest retrieved from reference TRBV2 and TRBJ1-3, is EPEVTQTPSHQVTQMGQEVILRCVPISNHLYFYWYRQILGQKVEFLVSFYNNEISEKSEIFDDQFSVERPDGSNFTLKIRSTKLEDSAMYFCASSSEHSGNTIYFGEGSWLTVV.

J is TRBJ1-4 and V is TRBV29-1, with D unresolved. The germline V and J ends were trimmed by 6 bases and 6 bases, with 8 bases remaining between them. Germline loops: CDR1 SQVTM, CDR2 ANQGSEA. The CDR3 has 11 residues. CDR3 in DNA: TGCAGCGTCGGGAGTTATGAAAAACTGTTTTTT. Protein product: CSVGSYEKLFF.

This clone appeared a few times. This chain joins TRBV6-5 and TRBJ1-1, with D unresolved. CDR1 is MNHEY and CDR2 is SVGAGI in the germline V gene. Trimming cost V 2 bases and J 1 base, with 14 bases left between them. The CDR3 totals 16 residues. The CDR3 is CASSYKPHRPNTEAFF. The CDR3 DNA follows: TGTGCCAGCAGTTACAAACCCCACAGACCGAACACTGAAGCTTTCTTT.

The chain is built from TRBV3-1 (or the pseudogene TRBV3-2) and TRBJ2-3, with D uncertain. This CDR3 contains 19 residues. Trimming left V 0 bases short and J 2 bases short, with 21 bases between. Germline loops: CDR1 LGHDT, CDR2 YNNKEL (reference sequence). CDR3 DNA sequence: TGTGCCAGCAGCCAAGATCCGCCAGAGGCGGAAATCCCCACAGATACGCAGTATTTT. This gives the protein CASSQDPPEAEIPTDTQYF.

V and J are TRBV5-1 and TRBJ2-7; possible D gene TRBD1, 6 bases. Trimming pared 2 bases from V and 5 bases from J, leaving 11 bases between. CDR3 length: 13 residues. From germline, CDR1 is SGHRS and CDR2 YFSETQ. CDR3 sequence: CASSFNRDNEQYF. The DNA of the CDR3 is TGCGCCAGCAGCTTTAACAGGGACAACGAGCAGTACTTC.

The V gene is TRBV3-1 (or the pseudogene TRBV3-2), the J gene TRBJ1-6; D unclear. Germline lookup yields CDR1 LGHDT and CDR2 YNNKEL (reference sequence). The CDR3 consists of 15 residues. Trimming pared 3 bases from V and 8 bases from J, leaving 14 bases between. Here the CDR3 reads CASSQAHGGDSPLHF. The DNA of the CDR3 is TGTGCCAGCAGCCAGGCACATGGAGGAGATTCACCCCTCCACTTT.

The rearrangement uses TRBV24-1 and TRBJ2-7, with 9 bases lining up with TRBD1. The CDR3 runs to 16 residues. The V gene end was trimmed by 4 bases and the J gene end by 2 bases; junction bases not matched to a gene: 8. Looked up from germline, CDR1 is KGHDR and CDR2 is SFDVKD. CDR3 coding DNA: TGTGCCACCAGTGAGGCCGGGACAGGGAATACCTACGAGCAGTACTTC. Its translation: CATSEAGTGNTYEQYF.

V usage is TRBV19 and J usage is TRBJ1-1, with D possibly TRBD1 on 6 matching bases. The CDR3 extends over 15 amino acids. Trimming shortened V by 3 bases and J by 1 base, and 12 bases separated the two germline ends. From germline, CDR1 is LNHDA and CDR2 SQIVND (reference sequence). In DNA form, the CDR3 reads TGTGCCAGTAGTATGGGACAAGTTACGAACACTGAAGCTTTCTTT. Protein: CASSMGQVTNTEAFF. The full variable domain, with the rest looked up from reference TRBV19 and TRBJ1-1, is DGGITQSPKYLFRKEGQNVTLSCEQNLNHDAMYWYRQDPGQGLRLIYYSQIVNDFQKGDIAEGYSVSREKKESFPLTVTSAQKNPTAFYLCASSMGQVTNTEAFFGQGTRLTVV.

Details on this clone: Other nucleotide sequences in the sample specify the same CDR3. V gene TRBV19 combines with J gene TRBJ1-5, with D perhaps TRBD1 (5 bases). The CDR3 is 15 residues long. V lost 6 bases, J lost 0 bases, and 12 bases lay in between. Per germline, CDR1 LNHDA and CDR2 SQIVND (reference sequence). CDR3 sequence: CASSPDSYSNQPQHF. The CDR3 coding sequence is TGTGCCAGTAGCCCCGACAGTTATAGCAATCAGCCCCAGCATTTT.

The rearrangement uses TRBV10-1 and TRBJ2-3; D unresolved. The germline CDR1 and CDR2 sequences are WNHNN and SYGVQD (reference sequence). The ends were cut back, 4 bases at V and 3 bases at J, with 5 bases in the middle. The CDR3 loop spans 12 amino acids. This CDR3 reads CASSARTDTQYF. The DNA of the CDR3 is TGCGCCAGCAGTGCTCGGACAGATACGCAGTATTTT.

This clone was observed once. The CDR3 DNA sequence: TGTGCCAGCAGCCTGGACACCGCGTGGGCAACTAATGAAAAACTGTTTTTT. As protein: CASSLDTAWATNEKLFF. The chain joins TRBV7-6 to TRBJ1-4; possible D gene TRBD1, 5 bases. Germline lookup yields CDR1 SGHVS and CDR2 FNYEAQ. This CDR3 has 17 amino acids. The V gene lost 5 bases and the J gene lost 0 bases, with 16 bases spanning the gap.

J is TRBJ2-5 and V is TRBV12-3 or TRBV12-4, with D possibly being TRBD2 (6 bases). The CDR3 has 13 amino acids. Trimming pared 5 bases from V and 1 base from J, leaving 8 bases between. CDR3 amino acids: CASSRTIQETQYF. The CDR3, as DNA: TGTGCCAGCAGTCGGACTATCCAAGAGACCCAGTACTTC.

The chain is built from TRBV25-1 and TRBJ1-5, with D hard to call. V lost 5 bases to trimming and J lost 0 bases, with 11 bases between them. CDR1 is MGHDK and CDR2 is SYGVNS in the germline V gene. The CDR3 has 15 amino acids. CDR3 bases: TGTGCCAGCAGTCCCGGTGGAGCTAGCAATCAGCCCCAGCATTTT. Amino acid sequence: CASSPGGASNQPQHF.

This chain uses TRBV6-2 or TRBV6-3 with TRBJ2-5, with D perhaps matching TRBD2 (7 bases). The CDR3 length is 16 residues. V lost 2 bases to trimming and J lost 1 base, with 14 bases between them. Germline values: CDR1 MNHEY, CDR2 SVGEGT. Written as DNA, the CDR3 is TGTGCCAGCAGTTACGGAGGGGGGGCCCCCCAAGAGACCCAGTACTTC. It specifies CASSYGGGAPQETQYF.

The V gene is TRBV7-9, the J gene TRBJ2-7; D perhaps matches TRBD1 (5 bases). In germline, CDR1 is SEHNR, CDR2 FQNEAQ (reference sequence). Trimming removed 4 bases from V and 2 bases from J, with 18 bases in between. The CDR3 covers 16 residues. The CDR3 nucleotides are TGTGCCAGCAGCTCCGAAGACAGTAGGCGCCCCTACGAGCAGTACTTC. Its protein product is CASSSEDSRRPYEQYF.

The genes are TRBV24-1 and TRBJ2-1, with a possible D match to TRBD1 (6 bases). V was clipped by 0 bases and J by 0 bases, with 8 bases between them. CDR1 and CDR2 (germline): KGHDR, SFDVKD. The CDR3 has 16 amino acids. The CDR3 reads CATSDLRGGSYNEQFF. The CDR3, as DNA: TGTGCCACCAGTGATTTGAGAGGGGGCTCCTACAATGAGCAGTTCTTC.

This chain uses TRBV6-2 or TRBV6-3 with TRBJ2-7, with D possibly TRBD1 on 6 matching bases. This CDR3 is 14 amino acids long. Germline CDR1 reads MNHEY; CDR2 reads SVGEGT. Trimming cost V 2 bases and J 3 bases, with 11 bases left between them. The CDR3 loop is CASSYPRDNYEQYF. The CDR3 DNA reads TGTGCCAGCAGTTACCCCCGGGACAACTACGAGCAGTACTTC.

In this sample, this clone turned up once. The chain has TRBV18 and TRBJ2-7; D ambiguous. CDR1 and CDR2 from the germline V gene are KGHSH and LQKENI. The V and J ends lost 3 bases and 1 base respectively, with 7 bases between them. This CDR3 is 13 amino acids long. In DNA, the CDR3 is TGTGCCAGCTCACCTCCGGGTTCCTACGAGCAGTACTTC. Protein: CASSPPGSYEQYF.

V usage is TRBV7-8 and J usage is TRBJ2-3; D ambiguous. The V gene lost 5 bases and the J gene lost 0 bases, with 6 bases spanning the gap. CDR1 and CDR2 from the germline V gene are SGHVS and FQNEAQ. This CDR3 is built from 13 residues. CDR3 loop: CASSITSTDTQYF. CDR3 DNA: TGTGCCAGCAGCATCACTAGCACAGATACGCAGTATTTT.

The chain is built from TRBV21-1 and TRBJ2-7; the listed D gene, TRBD2, was not tested against the DNA. TRBV21-1 is a recognized pseudogene. This CDR3 is built from 12 residues. The CDR3 reads CASSKGEGEQYF. CDR3 coding DNA: TGTGCCAGCAGCAAAGGGGAGGGCGAGCAGTACTTC.

This chain connects TRBV11-2 to TRBJ1-4, with a weak D call TRBD1 (5 bases). CDR1 SGHAT and CDR2 FQNNGV come from the germline V gene. CDR3 length equals 17 residues. V lost 5 bases and J 7 bases, leaving 23 bases between the germline ends. CDR3 region: CASSLIGISGRSEKLFF. The CDR3 region has the DNA TGTGCCAGCAGCCTAATTGGCATATCAGGGAGGAGTGAAAAACTGTTTTTT.

The chain links TRBV7-2 to TRBJ2-7; the D gene is possibly TRBD1 (6 bases). The germline CDR1 and CDR2 sequences are SGHTA and FQGNSA. The CDR3 sequence is 15 residues long. V was cut by 2 bases and J by 5 bases, with 16 bases left in between. Written as DNA, the CDR3 is TGTGCCAGCAGCTTAAGGCAGGGGATCAAAAACGAGCAGTACTTC. Protein product: CASSLRQGIKNEQYF.

V gene TRBV4-3 combines with J gene TRBJ1-2; TRBD1 matches at 9 bases. Unmatched junction bases numbered 9, after V lost 0 bases and J lost 4 bases. This CDR3 contains 17 residues. CDR1 is LGHNA, CDR2 YSLEER, per germline. The CDR3 protein is CASSQDSRDRVGYGYTF. The CDR3 nucleotides read TGCGCCAGCAGCCAAGATTCTCGGGACAGGGTAGGCTATGGCTACACCTTC.

This chain connects TRBV7-8 to TRBJ1-4, with 9 positions matching TRBD1. With V trimmed by 5 bases and J by 4 bases, 11 bases remained unmatched. There are 17 residues in the CDR3. CDR1 and CDR2 from the germline V gene are SGHVS and FQNEAQ. CDR3 residues: CASSPRGTGLINEKLFF. In DNA, the CDR3 is TGTGCCAGCAGCCCTCGGGGGACAGGGTTAATTAATGAAAAACTGTTTTTT.

The chain has TRBV6-5 and TRBJ2-1; the match to TRBD1 covers 10 bases. V was clipped by 4 bases and J by 8 bases; unmatched bases: 5. In germline, CDR1 is MNHEY, CDR2 SVGAGI. The CDR3 totals 14 residues. Here the CDR3 reads CASSFRTGGDEQFF. CDR3 bases: TGTGCCAGCAGTTTCCGGACAGGGGGGGATGAGCAGTTCTTC.

This clone was counted only a few times. The chain carries TRBV7-2 and TRBJ1-2; the match to TRBD1 covers 9 bases. There are 14 residues in the CDR3. Germline assignment: CDR1 SGHTA and CDR2 FQGNSA. The V gene end was trimmed by 3 bases and the J gene end by 4 bases; junction bases not matched to a gene: 3. CDR3 residues: CASSLEGQGYGYTF. CDR3 in DNA: TGTGCCAGCAGCTTGGAGGGACAGGGCTATGGCTACACCTTC.

The chain employs TRBV7-9 and TRBJ2-5; TRBD1 matches 10 bases. The CDR3 has 15 amino acids. V was pared by 1 base and J by 3 bases, with 2 bases of the junction left unmatched. Germline V gene data show CDR1 as SEHNR and CDR2 as FQNEAQ (reference sequence). The CDR3 reads CASSLVGTGEETQYF. CDR3 DNA sequence: TGTGCCAGCAGCTTAGTAGGGACAGGGGAAGAGACCCAGTACTTC. Looking up the rest from reference TRBV7-9 and TRBJ2-5 gives the full variable domain: DTGVSQNPRHKITKRGQNVTFRCDPISEHNRLYWYRQTLGQGPEFLTYFQNEAQLEKSRLLSDRFSAERPKGSFSTLEIQRTEQGDSAMYLCASSLVGTGEETQYFGPGTRLLVL.